This T cell receptor (beta chain) was documented in a study of identifying expanded T cells in peripheral blood. Study-wide points: Over two and four weeks, about 15 and 18 clones changed, versus roughly 1.1 between replicates. Clone count variance between roughly 2-week samples rose with total template count.

With respect to this clone: Antigen: not known.

During the collection period, no donor immune events like infections were recorded. Profiled with immunoSEQ multiplex PCR; TCRdb holds only in-frame clones, not every one. There are tens of thousands of clones in the sample; about 91% occur only once, and 2.8% lies in the top ten. The sequence came from a person between 18 and 75 years old in good health. Source material: blood.

The CDR3 DNA is TGTGCCAGCTCACCACCGGCTAGCGGGCGCTCCTACGAGCAGTACTTC. Its translation is CASSPPASGRSYEQYF. The gene calls are TRBV18 and TRBJ2-7, with 8 nucleotides matching TRBD2. Losses at the gene ends were 0 bases for V and 0 bases for J; bases not matched to a gene: 4. The germline V gene has CDR1 KGHSH and CDR2 LQKENI. This CDR3 is 16 amino acids long. Using reference TRBV18 and TRBJ2-7 for the parts outside the CDR3, the full variable domain is NAGVMQNPRHLVRRRGQEARLRCSPMKGHSHVYWYRQLPEEGLKFMVYLQKENIIDESGMPKERFSAEFPKEGPSILRIQQVVRGDSAAYFCASSPPASGRSYEQYFGPGTRLTVT.